A selection of T cell receptor beta chains follows, all from one sample in a study of PD-1 blockade in classical Hodgkin lymphoma. The data were produced by immunoSEQ multiplex PCR, yet TCRdb's version contains in-frame clones alone and is incomplete. The table includes more than 95,000 clones, more than 70% detected once. The source was peripheral blood mononuclear cells (PBMCs), collected before the fourth cycle of nivolumab. These receptors all stem from a human donor with classical Hodgkin lymphoma. CDR3s include the opening cysteine and the closing phenylalanine or tryptophan. D genes are given only for firm matches.

d_call	v_call	j_call	cdr3_aa	cdr3_nt
-	TRBV29-1	TRBJ1-4	CSGVDGTTNEKLFF	TGCAGCGGGGTAGACGGGACAACTAATGAAAAACTGTTTTTT
TRBD2	TRBV4-1	TRBJ2-1	CASSQVGRALYNEQFF	TGCGCCAGCAGCCAAGTAGGGAGGGCCCTCTACAATGAGCAGTTCTTC
TRBD2	TRBV4-1	TRBJ2-1	CASSPSVLAGVGDEQFF	TGCGCCAGCAGCCCTTCCGTACTAGCGGGAGTCGGAGATGAGCAGTTCTTC
-	TRBV7-6	TRBJ1-1	CASSLEGVEAFF	TGTGCCAGCAGCTTAGAAGGGGTTGAAGCTTTCTTT
TRBD1	TRBV5-1	TRBJ2-7	CASSRTGFYEQYF	TGCGCCAGCAGCAGGACAGGGTTCTACGAGCAGTACTTC
TRBD1	TRBV19	TRBJ2-1	CASRRTGSNNEQFF	TGTGCCAGTAGGAGGACAGGGAGTAACAATGAGCAGTTCTTC
-	TRBV14	TRBJ2-1	CASSQFGGSYNEQFF	TGTGCCAGCAGCCAGTTTGGGGGCTCCTACAATGAGCAGTTCTTC
-	TRBV27	TRBJ2-7	CASSSPRNEQYF	TGTGCCAGCAGTTCCCCAAGGAACGAGCAGTACTTC
TRBD1	TRBV2	TRBJ1-4	CASSLQGGNEKLFF	TGTGCCAGCAGCCTACAGGGGGGTAATGAAAAACTGTTTTTT
-	TRBV28	TRBJ2-7	CASRVGGQAIGYEQYF	TGTGCCAGCAGGGTTGGAGGTCAGGCTATTGGATACGAGCAGTACTTC
-	TRBV19	TRBJ1-5	CASSRPGLNNQPQHF	TGTGCCAGTAGTAGGCCGGGACTGAATAATCAGCCCCAGCATTTT
TRBD2	TRBV30	TRBJ2-7	CAWSLGGSGSSYEQYF	TGTGCCTGGAGCCTGGGGGGGAGCGGGAGTTCCTACGAGCAGTACTTC
-	TRBV28	TRBJ2-7	CASTLYTGLYEQYF	TGTGCCAGCACCCTATATACAGGGCTATACGAGCAGTACTTC
-	TRBV30	TRBJ1-4	CAWSFRDRRNEKLFF	TGTGCCTGGAGTTTTCGGGACCGCAGAAATGAAAAACTGTTTTTT
TRBD1	TRBV9	TRBJ2-7	CASSRSGTGDREQYF	TGTGCCAGCAGCCGTTCCGGGACAGGGGACCGCGAGCAGTACTTC